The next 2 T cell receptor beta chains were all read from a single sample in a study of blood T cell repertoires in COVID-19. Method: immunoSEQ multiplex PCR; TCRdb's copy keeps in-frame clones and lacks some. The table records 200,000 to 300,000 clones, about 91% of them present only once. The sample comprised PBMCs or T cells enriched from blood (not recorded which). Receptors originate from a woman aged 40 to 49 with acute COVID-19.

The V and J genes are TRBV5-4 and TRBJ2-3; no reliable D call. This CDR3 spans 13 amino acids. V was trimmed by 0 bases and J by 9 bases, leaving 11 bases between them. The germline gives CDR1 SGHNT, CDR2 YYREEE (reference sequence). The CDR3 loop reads CASSLGPSDTQYF. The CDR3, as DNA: TGTGCCAGCAGCTTGGGTCCCAGCGACACGCAGTATTTT.

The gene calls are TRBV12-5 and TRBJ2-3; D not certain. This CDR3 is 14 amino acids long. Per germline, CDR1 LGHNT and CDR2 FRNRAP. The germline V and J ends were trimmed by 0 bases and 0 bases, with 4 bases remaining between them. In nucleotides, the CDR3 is TGTGCTAGTGGTTTGGTTCCGAGCACAGATACGCAGTATTTT. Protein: CASGLVPSTDTQYF.